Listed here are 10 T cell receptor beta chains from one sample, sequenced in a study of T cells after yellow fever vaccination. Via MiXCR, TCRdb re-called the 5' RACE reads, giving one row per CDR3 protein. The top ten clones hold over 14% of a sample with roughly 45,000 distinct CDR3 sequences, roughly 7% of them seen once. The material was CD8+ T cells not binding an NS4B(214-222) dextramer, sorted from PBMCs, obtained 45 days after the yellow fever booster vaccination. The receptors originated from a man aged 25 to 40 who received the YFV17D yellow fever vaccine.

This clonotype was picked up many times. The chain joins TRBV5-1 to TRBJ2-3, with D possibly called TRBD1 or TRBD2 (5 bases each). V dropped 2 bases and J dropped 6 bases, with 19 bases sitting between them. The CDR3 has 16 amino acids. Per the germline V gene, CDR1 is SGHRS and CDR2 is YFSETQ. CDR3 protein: CASSLWGPPPGDTQYF. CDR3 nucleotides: TGCGCCAGCAGCTTATGGGGACCTCCTCCAGGGGATACGCAGTATTTT.

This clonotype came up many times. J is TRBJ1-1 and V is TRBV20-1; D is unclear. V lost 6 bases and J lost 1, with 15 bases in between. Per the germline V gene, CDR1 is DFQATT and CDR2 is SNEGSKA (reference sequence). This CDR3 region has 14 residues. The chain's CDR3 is CSADPSGKNTEAFF. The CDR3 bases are TGCAGTGCAGATCCGTCGGGGAAGAACACTGAAGCTTTCTTT.

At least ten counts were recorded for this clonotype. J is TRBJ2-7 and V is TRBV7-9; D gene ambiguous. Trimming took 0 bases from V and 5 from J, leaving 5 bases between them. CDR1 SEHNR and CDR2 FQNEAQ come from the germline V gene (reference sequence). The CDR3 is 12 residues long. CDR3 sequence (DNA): TGTGCCAGCAGCTTAGCGGTAGACGAGCAGTACTTC. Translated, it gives CASSLAVDEQYF. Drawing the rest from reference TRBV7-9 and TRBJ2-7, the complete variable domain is DTGVSQNPRHKITKRGQNVTFRCDPISEHNRLYWYRQTLGQGPEFLTYFQNEAQLEKSRLLSDRFSAERPKGSFSTLEIQRTEQGDSAMYLCASSLAVDEQYFGPGTRLTVT.

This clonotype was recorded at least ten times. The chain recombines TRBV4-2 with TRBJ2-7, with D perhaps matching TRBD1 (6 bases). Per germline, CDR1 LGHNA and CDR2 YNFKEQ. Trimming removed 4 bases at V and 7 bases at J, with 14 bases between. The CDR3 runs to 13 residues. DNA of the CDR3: TGTGCCAGCAGCCCCGGTTGGGGGCGGGAGCAGTACTTC. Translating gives CASSPGWGREQYF.

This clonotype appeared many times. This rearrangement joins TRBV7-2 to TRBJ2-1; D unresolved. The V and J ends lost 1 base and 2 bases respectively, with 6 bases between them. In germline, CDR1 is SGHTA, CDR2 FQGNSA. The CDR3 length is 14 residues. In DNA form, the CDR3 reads TGTGCCAGCAGCTTAGATGGGCCCTACAATGAGCAGTTCTTC. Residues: CASSLDGPYNEQFF.

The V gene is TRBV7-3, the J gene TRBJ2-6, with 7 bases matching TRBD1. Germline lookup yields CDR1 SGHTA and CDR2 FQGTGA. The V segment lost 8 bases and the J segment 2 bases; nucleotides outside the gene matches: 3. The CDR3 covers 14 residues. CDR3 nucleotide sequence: TGTGCCAGCTCTGACAGGGCTGGGGCCAACGTCCTGACTTTC. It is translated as CASSDRAGANVLTF.

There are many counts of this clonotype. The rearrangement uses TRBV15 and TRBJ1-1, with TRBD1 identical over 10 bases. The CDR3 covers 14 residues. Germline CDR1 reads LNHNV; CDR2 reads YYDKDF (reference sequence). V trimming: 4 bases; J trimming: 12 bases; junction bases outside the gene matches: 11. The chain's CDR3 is CATSTRGTGEGTFF. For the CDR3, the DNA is TGTGCCACCAGCACCCGGGGGACAGGGGAGGGGACTTTCTTT.

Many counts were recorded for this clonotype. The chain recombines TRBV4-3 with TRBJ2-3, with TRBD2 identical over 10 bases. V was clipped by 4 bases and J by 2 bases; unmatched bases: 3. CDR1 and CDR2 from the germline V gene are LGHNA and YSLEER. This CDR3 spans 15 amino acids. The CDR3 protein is CASSRTSGYTDTQYF. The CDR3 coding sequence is TGCGCCAGCAGCCGGACTAGCGGCTACACAGATACGCAGTATTTT.

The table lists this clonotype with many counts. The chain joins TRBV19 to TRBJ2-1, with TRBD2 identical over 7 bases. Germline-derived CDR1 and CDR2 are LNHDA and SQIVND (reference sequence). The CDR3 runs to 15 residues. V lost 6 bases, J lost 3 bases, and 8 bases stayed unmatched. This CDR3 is CASRGVAGGYNEQFF. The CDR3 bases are TGTGCCAGTAGGGGGGTAGCGGGCGGCTACAATGAGCAGTTCTTC.

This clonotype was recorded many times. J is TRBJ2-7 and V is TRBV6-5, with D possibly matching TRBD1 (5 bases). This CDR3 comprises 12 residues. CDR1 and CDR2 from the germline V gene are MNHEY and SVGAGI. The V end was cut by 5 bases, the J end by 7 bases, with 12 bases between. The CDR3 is CASSTQGGEQYF. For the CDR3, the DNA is TGTGCCAGCAGTACCCAGGGTGGAGAGCAGTACTTC.